A selection of T cell receptor beta chains follows, all from one sample in a study of OX40 agonist ivuxolimab in advanced cancers. TCRdb's copy holds only in-frame clones and misses some; the assay was immunoSEQ multiplex PCR. The data show approximately 61,000 clones, 80% to 95% seen once. The starting material was CD4+ or CD8+ T cells sorted from blood, obtained in a trial of the OX40 agonist ivuxolimab. Receptors originate from an adult with an advanced solid tumor such as melanoma, head and neck, liver or kidney cancer. CDR3s include the opening cysteine and the closing phenylalanine or tryptophan. The D gene is left open where the match is weak. Expanded clones get a size class; other rows say once, few or many, or leave the size out.

CDR3 protein: CASSPADSYEQYF; CDR3 DNA: TGTGCCAGCTCACCGGCGGATTCCTACGAGCAGTACTTC; D gene: -; clone size: -; J gene: TRBJ2-7; V gene: TRBV18
CDR3 protein: CASSYYPGGGGYTF; CDR3 DNA: TGTGCCAGCAGTTACTATCCAGGGGGCGGTGGCTACACCTTC; D gene: TRBD1; clone size: -; J gene: TRBJ1-2; V gene: TRBV6-5
CDR3 protein: CASSPPGLSNTEAFF; CDR3 DNA: TGTGCCAGCAGCCCGCCGGGACTTAGCAACACTGAAGCTTTCTTT; D gene: -; clone size: once; J gene: TRBJ1-1; V gene: TRBV5-8
CDR3 protein: CASSTGPKTETQYF; CDR3 DNA: TGTGCCAGCAGTACCGGGCCGAAAACCGAGACCCAGTACTTC; D gene: -; clone size: -; J gene: TRBJ2-5; V gene: TRBV6-5
CDR3 protein: CASSPIPGMYEEKLFF; CDR3 DNA: TGTGCCAGCAGCCCAATCCCGGGGATGTATGAAGAAAAACTGTTTTTT; D gene: -; clone size: -; J gene: TRBJ1-4; V gene: TRBV5-4
CDR3 protein: CASSEMSGTEAFF; CDR3 DNA: TGTGCCAGCAGTGAAATGAGCGGGACTGAAGCTTTCTTT; D gene: -; clone size: -; J gene: TRBJ1-1; V gene: TRBV2
CDR3 protein: CASSLSGVYEQYF; CDR3 DNA: TGTGCCAGCAGCTTGAGCGGGGTCTACGAGCAGTACTTC; D gene: TRBD2; clone size: -; J gene: TRBJ2-7; V gene: TRBV5-4
CDR3 protein: CASSHREESLGAFF; CDR3 DNA: TGTGCCAGCAGTCACAGGGAGGAATCGTTAGGAGCTTTCTTT; D gene: -; clone size: -; J gene: TRBJ1-1; V gene: TRBV27
CDR3 protein: CAFSGLETQYF; CDR3 DNA: TGTGCCTTTAGCGGGTTAGAGACCCAGTACTTC; D gene: TRBD2; clone size: -; J gene: TRBJ2-5; V gene: TRBV30
CDR3 protein: CASSSGQGSEQYF; CDR3 DNA: TGTGCCAGCAGTTCAGGACAGGGATCCGAGCAGTACTTC; D gene: TRBD1; clone size: -; J gene: TRBJ2-7; V gene: TRBV28
CDR3 protein: CASSGLGVRTEAFF; CDR3 DNA: TGCGCCAGCAGTGGTCTAGGAGTTCGGACTGAAGCTTTCTTT; D gene: -; clone size: -; J gene: TRBJ1-1; V gene: TRBV10-1
CDR3 protein: CASSLDAGSDTGELFF; CDR3 DNA: TGTGCCAGCAGCTTAGATGCAGGGTCGGACACCGGGGAGCTGTTTTTT; D gene: -; clone size: -; J gene: TRBJ2-2; V gene: TRBV7-6
CDR3 protein: CASSLAGGARDTQYF; CDR3 DNA: TGTGCCAGCAGTCTAGCGGGGGGGGCCCGAGATACGCAGTATTTT; D gene: TRBD2; clone size: -; J gene: TRBJ2-3; V gene: TRBV6-6
CDR3 protein: CASSLIKGQGQGGYTF; CDR3 DNA: TGTGCCAGCAGTTTAATTAAAGGACAGGGCCAAGGGGGCTACACCTTC; D gene: TRBD1; clone size: -; J gene: TRBJ1-2; V gene: TRBV27
CDR3 protein: CASSLALGSEAFF; CDR3 DNA: TGTGCCAGCAGCTTAGCGCTGGGAAGTGAAGCTTTCTTT; D gene: -; clone size: few; J gene: TRBJ1-1; V gene: TRBV7-7
CDR3 protein: CASSYPQGGRDEQFF; CDR3 DNA: TGTGCCAGCAGTTACCCACAAGGGGGGAGGGATGAGCAGTTCTTC; D gene: -; clone size: -; J gene: TRBJ2-1; V gene: TRBV6-5
CDR3 protein: CASSLASGGPYNEQFF; CDR3 DNA: TGTGCCAGCAGCTTAGCTAGCGGGGGTCCCTACAATGAGCAGTTCTTC; D gene: TRBD2; clone size: -; J gene: TRBJ2-1; V gene: TRBV7-9
CDR3 protein: CTSSQDSGRGGRNEQFF; CDR3 DNA: TGCACCAGCAGCCAAGATTCAGGGCGGGGGGGCCGCAATGAGCAGTTCTTC; D gene: -; clone size: -; J gene: TRBJ2-1; V gene: TRBV1
CDR3 protein: CASSFQGRPTDTQYF; CDR3 DNA: TGTGCCAGCAGTTTTCAGGGGCGCCCCACAGATACGCAGTATTTT; D gene: -; clone size: -; J gene: TRBJ2-3; V gene: TRBV27
CDR3 protein: CASSLRLGGSYEQYF; CDR3 DNA: TGCGCCAGCAGCTTGAGGTTAGGCGGCTCCTACGAGCAGTACTTC; D gene: -; clone size: -; J gene: TRBJ2-7; V gene: TRBV5-1
CDR3 protein: CASSIAMGRLAETQYF; CDR3 DNA: TGTGCCAGTAGTATCGCTATGGGCAGGTTGGCGGAGACCCAGTACTTC; D gene: -; clone size: -; J gene: TRBJ2-5; V gene: TRBV19
CDR3 protein: CASSVGRARSGNTIYF; CDR3 DNA: TGTGCCAGCAGTGTGGGCAGGGCCCGCTCTGGAAACACCATATATTTT; D gene: -; clone size: once; J gene: TRBJ1-3; V gene: TRBV2
CDR3 protein: CASSVLETAGNTIYF; CDR3 DNA: TGTGCCAGCAGCGTCCTAGAGACGGCGGGAAACACCATATATTTT; D gene: -; clone size: -; J gene: TRBJ1-3; V gene: TRBV9
CDR3 protein: CASSSPPGKVTDTQYF; CDR3 DNA: TGTGCCAGCAGTAGTCCCCCAGGGAAGGTCACAGATACGCAGTATTTT; D gene: -; clone size: -; J gene: TRBJ2-3; V gene: TRBV7-9
CDR3 protein: CASSPQTGNNEQFF; CDR3 DNA: TGTGCCAGCAGCCCTCAGACAGGGAACAATGAGCAGTTCTTC; D gene: TRBD1; clone size: -; J gene: TRBJ2-1; V gene: TRBV7-9
CDR3 protein: CASSTGPNQPQHF; CDR3 DNA: TGTGCTAGCAGTACAGGGCCCAATCAGCCCCAGCATTTT; D gene: -; clone size: -; J gene: TRBJ1-5; V gene: TRBV7-7
CDR3 protein: CASSIDLEISSNQPQHF; CDR3 DNA: TGTGCCAGTAGTATAGATCTGGAGATTTCTAGCAATCAGCCCCAGCATTTT; D gene: -; clone size: once; J gene: TRBJ1-5; V gene: TRBV19
CDR3 protein: CATSRDKEASGEIRNEQFF; CDR3 DNA: TGTGCCACCAGCAGAGATAAGGAGGCTAGCGGGGAAATTCGTAATGAGCAGTTCTTC; D gene: TRBD2; clone size: once; J gene: TRBJ2-1; V gene: TRBV15
CDR3 protein: CASSLGFQDLRGTEAFF; CDR3 DNA: TGTGCCAGCAGTCTGGGTTTCCAAGACCTCCGTGGCACTGAAGCTTTCTTT; D gene: -; clone size: -; J gene: TRBJ1-1; V gene: TRBV28
CDR3 protein: CASSEPRPEVRLF; CDR3 DNA: TGTGCCAGCAGTGAACCCCGACCTGAAGTCAGGCTCTTC; D gene: -; clone size: -; J gene: TRBJ2-1; V gene: TRBV2
CDR3 protein: CASTPGQMYEQYF; CDR3 DNA: TGTGCCAGCACCCCGGGGCAGATGTACGAGCAGTACTTC; D gene: -; clone size: -; J gene: TRBJ2-7; V gene: TRBV6-1
CDR3 protein: CASSFRVFGSGNTIYF; CDR3 DNA: TGTGCCAGCAGCTTTAGGGTTTTTGGGTCTGGAAACACCATATATTTT; D gene: -; clone size: -; J gene: TRBJ1-3; V gene: TRBV7-8
CDR3 protein: CASSRPGSSYEQYF; CDR3 DNA: TGCGCCAGCAGCCGGCCGGGAAGCTCCTACGAGCAGTACTTC; D gene: -; clone size: -; J gene: TRBJ2-7; V gene: TRBV4-1
CDR3 protein: CASREPGWETQYF; CDR3 DNA: TGTGCCAGCAGGGAGCCTGGATGGGAGACCCAGTACTTC; D gene: -; clone size: -; J gene: TRBJ2-5; V gene: TRBV11-2
CDR3 protein: CASRVGTEAFF; CDR3 DNA: TGTGCCAGCAGGGTGGGGACTGAAGCTTTCTTT; D gene: -; clone size: -; J gene: TRBJ1-1; V gene: TRBV2
CDR3 protein: CASGQGMGEAFF; CDR3 DNA: TGTGCCTCGGGACAGGGTATGGGTGAAGCTTTCTTT; D gene: TRBD1; clone size: -; J gene: TRBJ1-1; V gene: TRBV6-1
CDR3 protein: CASSQDLDPPGKELFF; CDR3 DNA: TGTGCCAGCAGCCAAGATCTCGACCCCCCGGGGAAGGAACTGTTTTTT; D gene: -; clone size: -; J gene: TRBJ1-4; V gene: TRBV14
CDR3 protein: CASSLNANKPKYNEQFF; CDR3 DNA: TGCGCCAGCAGCTTGAACGCCAACAAACCAAAATACAATGAGCAGTTCTTC; D gene: -; clone size: -; J gene: TRBJ2-1; V gene: TRBV5-1
CDR3 protein: CASSSGTDLEAFF; CDR3 DNA: TGTGCCAGCAGTTCTGGGACGGACCTTGAAGCTTTCTTT; D gene: -; clone size: -; J gene: TRBJ1-1; V gene: TRBV2
CDR3 protein: CASSEALQGTEEQYF; CDR3 DNA: TGTGCCAGCAGTGAAGCCCTACAGGGCACCGAAGAGCAGTACTTC; D gene: -; clone size: -; J gene: TRBJ2-5; V gene: TRBV6-1
CDR3 protein: CASSGQGRNTEAFF; CDR3 DNA: TGTGCCAGCAGTGGACAGGGAAGGAACACTGAAGCTTTCTTT; D gene: TRBD1; clone size: -; J gene: TRBJ1-1; V gene: TRBV6-1
CDR3 protein: CASSLTGNTEAFF; CDR3 DNA: TGTGCCAGCAGCCTGACGGGGAACACTGAAGCTTTCTTT; D gene: -; clone size: -; J gene: TRBJ1-1; V gene: TRBV5-6
CDR3 protein: CASSIDLSTFNEQFF; CDR3 DNA: TGTGCCAGTAGTATAGACCTAAGTACTTTCAATGAGCAGTTCTTC; D gene: -; clone size: -; J gene: TRBJ2-1; V gene: TRBV19
CDR3 protein: CATSKRGDYNEQFF; CDR3 DNA: TGTGCCACCAGCAAGCGGGGGGACTACAATGAGCAGTTCTTC; D gene: TRBD2; clone size: -; J gene: TRBJ2-1; V gene: TRBV15
CDR3 protein: CASSLTDAYEQYF; CDR3 DNA: TGTGCCAGCAGCTTGACAGACGCCTACGAGCAGTACTTC; D gene: -; clone size: few; J gene: TRBJ2-7; V gene: TRBV11-2
CDR3 protein: CASMEGAGNTIYF; CDR3 DNA: TGTGCCAGCATGGAAGGGGCTGGAAACACCATATATTTT; D gene: -; clone size: -; J gene: TRBJ1-3; V gene: TRBV14
CDR3 protein: CASSLSGGAGAFF; CDR3 DNA: TGTGCCAGCAGTTTATCTGGGGGCGCGGGGGCTTTCTTT; D gene: -; clone size: -; J gene: TRBJ1-1; V gene: TRBV27
CDR3 protein: CASSPRWNTEAFF; CDR3 DNA: TGCGCCAGCAGCCCTCGGTGGAACACTGAAGCTTTCTTT; D gene: -; clone size: -; J gene: TRBJ1-1; V gene: TRBV4-1
CDR3 protein: CASSLEEEVGYTF; CDR3 DNA: TGTGCCAGCAGCTTAGAAGAGGAGGTAGGCTACACCTTC; D gene: -; clone size: -; J gene: TRBJ1-2; V gene: TRBV11-1
CDR3 protein: CASSLFARRTGELFF; CDR3 DNA: TGTGCCAGCAGTTTATTTGCCAGGCGCACCGGGGAGCTGTTTTTT; D gene: -; clone size: -; J gene: TRBJ2-2; V gene: TRBV28
CDR3 protein: CASTQGPPENYGYTF; CDR3 DNA: TGTGCCAGCACTCAGGGACCACCAGAGAACTATGGCTACACCTTC; D gene: -; clone size: -; J gene: TRBJ1-2; V gene: TRBV6-1
CDR3 protein: CASSLSGSSYEQYF; CDR3 DNA: TGTGCCAGCAGTTTATCAGGGAGCTCCTACGAGCAGTACTTC; D gene: -; clone size: -; J gene: TRBJ2-7; V gene: TRBV27
CDR3 protein: CASRLLAGGTDTQYF; CDR3 DNA: TGTGCCAGCAGACTACTAGCGGGCGGCACAGATACGCAGTATTTT; D gene: TRBD2; clone size: -; J gene: TRBJ2-3; V gene: TRBV5-4
CDR3 protein: CASSFGTLNTGELFF; CDR3 DNA: TGCGCCAGCAGCTTCGGGACATTGAACACCGGGGAGCTGTTTTTT; D gene: -; clone size: -; J gene: TRBJ2-2; V gene: TRBV5-1
CDR3 protein: CASSLRLGDNQPQHF; CDR3 DNA: TGTGCCAGCAGCTTGCGATTGGGTGACAATCAGCCCCAGCATTTT; D gene: -; clone size: once; J gene: TRBJ1-5; V gene: TRBV5-5
CDR3 protein: CASATGQIYEQYF; CDR3 DNA: TGTGCCAGCGCCACCGGACAGATCTACGAGCAGTACTTC; D gene: -; clone size: -; J gene: TRBJ2-7; V gene: TRBV27
CDR3 protein: CASSQEQVNTEAFF; CDR3 DNA: TGCGCCAGCAGCCAAGAACAAGTGAACACTGAAGCTTTCTTT; D gene: -; clone size: -; J gene: TRBJ1-1; V gene: TRBV4-1
CDR3 protein: CSVYREGTDTQYF; CDR3 DNA: TGCAGCGTTTACAGGGAAGGGACAGATACGCAGTATTTT; D gene: -; clone size: -; J gene: TRBJ2-3; V gene: TRBV29-1
CDR3 protein: CASSLVVLGDEAFF; CDR3 DNA: TGTGCCAGCAGCTTAGTCGTTCTGGGGGATGAAGCTTTCTTT; D gene: -; clone size: -; J gene: TRBJ1-1; V gene: TRBV11-2
CDR3 protein: CASSVEGWGEQFF; CDR3 DNA: TGTGCCAGCAGCGTAGAGGGGTGGGGTGAGCAGTTCTTC; D gene: -; clone size: -; J gene: TRBJ2-1; V gene: TRBV9